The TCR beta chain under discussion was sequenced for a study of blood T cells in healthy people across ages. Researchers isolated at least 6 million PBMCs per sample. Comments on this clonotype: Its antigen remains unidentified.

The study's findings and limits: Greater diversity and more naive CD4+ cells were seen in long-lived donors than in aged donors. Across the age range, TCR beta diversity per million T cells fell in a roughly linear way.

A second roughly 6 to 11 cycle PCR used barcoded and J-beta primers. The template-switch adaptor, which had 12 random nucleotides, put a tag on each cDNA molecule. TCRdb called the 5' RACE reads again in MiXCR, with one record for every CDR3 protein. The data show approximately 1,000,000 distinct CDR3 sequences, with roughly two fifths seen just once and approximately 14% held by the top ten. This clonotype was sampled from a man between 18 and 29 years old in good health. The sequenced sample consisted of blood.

CDR3 sequence: CASSTQGARVQPQHF. In DNA form, the CDR3 reads TGTGCCAGCAGTACACAGGGGGCGCGTGTTCAGCCCCAGCATTTT. This sequence joins TRBV12-3 or TRBV12-4 and TRBJ1-5, with TRBD1 identical over 9 bases. The CDR3 length is 15 residues. After removal of 5 bases from V and 6 bases from J, the junction contained 8 bases not matched to a gene.